The present TCR beta chain was sequenced within a study of technical replicates of blood from a few donors (dated by TCRdb to 2017 to 2019). Libraries were built with the immunoSEQ multiplex PCR assay. Sourced from immuneACCESS, this table was stored by TCRdb with only in-frame sequences that have V and J called. A share of the clones is absent; for the studies checked, an unresolved V gene accounts for under half, and the remainder has no known explanation. The sample table contains 50,000 or so clones; only one count was recorded for 80% to 95% of them. The ten biggest clones cover about 3.8% of the sample. Counted from cysteine to phenylalanine, this CDR3 has 14 amino acids. Only the CDR3 DNA is retained, 42 bases long and in frame from the first base. Cut back by 3 bases and 1 base, the V and J ends lie 6 bases apart. Reading the germline V gene (reference sequence) gives CDR1 MNHEY and CDR2 SMNVEV.

As concerns this clone: This receptor's antigen is unknown. Per-base qualities were not stored, and no clone one base away is much larger.

The source is a human donor in good health. Some clones in this sample may be carry-over from other donors' samples. The V and J segments used are TRBV27 and TRBJ2-2, with an unclear D gene assignment. Sequences were obtained from PBMCs. The CDR3 in this case is CASSLPGNTGELFF. The DNA sequence is given as TGTGCCAGCAGTTTGCCAGGGAACACCGGGGAGCTGTTTTTT.